The T cell receptor (beta chain) under discussion was sequenced for a study of blood T cells in healthy people across ages. The study, taken as a whole, reports: The study regarded diversity estimates from one million T cells as underestimates.

Primers used in a second PCR of roughly 7 to 11 cycles were a sample-barcoded 5' primer and a J-beta primer mix. Each cDNA molecule received a tag from a template-switch adaptor that had 12 random nucleotides. TCRdb used MiXCR to reprocess the 5' RACE reads, holding one entry per CDR3 protein. The sample records more than 1,400,000 distinct CDR3 sequences, approximately 42% being singletons. CDR3 length equals 17 residues. V trimming: 5 bases; J trimming: 0 bases; junction bases outside the gene matches: 9. The germline V gene encodes CDR1 SGHTA and CDR2 FQGNSA. This clonotype was counted a single time. Its specificity is unknown. PBMCs, at least 6.5 million per sample, were isolated.

The sequencing input was blood. This chain connects TRBV7-2 to TRBJ1-3; 8 nucleotides match TRBD1. The clonotype comes from a woman aged 18-29 years in good health. CDR3 coding DNA: TGTGCCAGCAGCCCAGAGACAGGGGTGCTCTCTGGAAACACCATATATTTT. Translating it yields CASSPETGVLSGNTIYF.